This TCR beta chain was captured by sequencing in a study of Ad26.COV2.S vaccination and SARS-CoV-2 variants. Study-level information: Administration of Ad26.COV2.S was intramuscular, either once or twice 56 days apart.

General study results and limits: Recipients of either vaccine or placebo displayed similar breadth of non-spike TCRs. TCR breadth and depth analyses may have underestimated total T cell responses.

Germline V lookup: CDR1 MDHEN, CDR2 SYDVKM. V gave up 10 bases and J gave up 2 bases, with 13 bases separating them. The CDR3 covers 13 residues. Concerning this clone: Its antigen is undetermined.

Treatment given: roughly 20 received Ad26.COV2.S at low or high dose, single or two shots; roughly five received placebo; per-sample allocation not given. Samples analyzed were those drawn on day 63 after the first vaccine or placebo injection. Generated by immunoSEQ multiplex PCR, the TCRdb table keeps only in-frame clones and is missing some. The table lists about 350,000 clones, about 87% of them singletons, with around 6.4% in the top ten. This specimen consisted of peripheral blood, obtained in a trial of Ad26.COV2.S vaccine versus placebo. This receptor was identified in a person between 18 and 65 years old who received the Ad26.COV2.S COVID-19 vaccine or a placebo. J is TRBJ2-3 and V is TRBV28, with D maybe TRBD2 (5 bases). CDR3 coding DNA: TGTGCCACCCGGTGGGGAGCCACAGATACGCAGTATTTT. As protein: CATRWGATDTQYF.